The clone carrying this T cell receptor beta chain turned up a few times. Its antigen remains unidentified. This sample was included in a study of CD8 T cells in ankylosing spondylitis. Study results and caveats: Ankylosing spondylitis blood seemed to carry a telltale TCR beta motif made of several highly homologous variants. As reported, disease-linked clones showed significant enrichment in matched ankylosing spondylitis synovial fluid.

In making TCR beta libraries, quantitative 5'-RACE with molecular barcodes was used. TCRdb reprocessed the 5' RACE reads via MiXCR and lists one record per CDR3 protein. The sample lists around 440,000 distinct CDR3 sequences; 17% were seen once. The receptor was derived from a male donor with ankylosing spondylitis. The specimen was blood, either unsorted or a sorted T cell fraction (not recorded which).

CDR3 sequence: CASSLTGPGETQYF. Written as DNA, the CDR3 is TGTGCCAGCAGTTTGACAGGCCCCGGGGAGACCCAGTACTTC. The chain uses TRBV7-3 and TRBJ2-5; possible D gene TRBD1, 6 bases. The ends were cut back, 6 bases at V and 5 bases at J, with 16 bases in the middle. CDR3 length: 14 amino acids. Germline CDR1 SGHTA, CDR2 FQGTGA.